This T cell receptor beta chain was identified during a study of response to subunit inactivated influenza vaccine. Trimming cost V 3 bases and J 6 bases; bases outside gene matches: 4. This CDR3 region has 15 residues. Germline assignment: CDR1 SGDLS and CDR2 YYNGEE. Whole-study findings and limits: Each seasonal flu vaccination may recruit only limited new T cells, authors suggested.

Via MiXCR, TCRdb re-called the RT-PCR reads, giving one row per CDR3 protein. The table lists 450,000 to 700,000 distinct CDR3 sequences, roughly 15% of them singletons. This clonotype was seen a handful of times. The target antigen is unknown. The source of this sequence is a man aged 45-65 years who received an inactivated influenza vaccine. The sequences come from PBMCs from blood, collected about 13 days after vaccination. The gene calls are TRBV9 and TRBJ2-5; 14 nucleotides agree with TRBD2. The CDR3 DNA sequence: TGTGCCAGCAGCGGCGGGACTAGCGGGAGTAAGACCCAGTACTTC. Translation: CASSGGTSGSKTQYF.